The 10 T cell receptor beta chains in this list originate from one sample, sequenced in a study of T-cell memory formation after mild COVID-19. TCRdb passed the 5' RACE reads through MiXCR, listing each CDR3 protein once. The table records tens of thousands of distinct CDR3 sequences, more than 20% of them present only once. Input material: PBMCs or a T cell subset sorted from them (not recorded which). Receptor source: a man between 18 and 35 years old who had mild COVID-19 (a few samples of this study predate the infection). Cell type and time point are not known.

This clonotype was detected a few times. This rearrangement joins TRBV27 to TRBJ1-5, with 8 bases that match TRBD1. With 3 bases clipped from V and 4 bases from J, the junction kept 8 bases outside the gene matches. CDR1 MNHEY and CDR2 SMNVEV come from the germline V gene (reference sequence). This CDR3 region has 16 residues. CDR3 residues: CASSFKGNRGNQPQHF. CDR3 coding DNA: TGTGCCAGCAGTTTTAAAGGGAACAGGGGGAATCAGCCCCAGCATTTT.

V usage is TRBV6-1 and J usage is TRBJ1-5; a weak D match, TRBD1 (5 bases). The V end lost 3 bases, the J end lost 0 bases, and 12 bases lay between the germline ends. The germline CDR1 and CDR2 sequences are MNHNS and SASEGT. The CDR3 covers 16 residues. The CDR3 region is CASSDLRDLSNQPQHF. As DNA, the CDR3 is TGTGCCAGCAGTGACCTCAGGGACCTTAGCAATCAGCCCCAGCATTTT.

V and J are TRBV7-9 and TRBJ1-1, with D perhaps matching TRBD1 (6 bases). In germline, CDR1 is SEHNR, CDR2 FQNEAQ (reference sequence). The CDR3 runs to 11 residues. Between the trimmed V and J ends, which lost 5 bases and 10 bases, there was a span of 11 bases. The CDR3 is CASSMGAVAFF. The CDR3 nucleotides read TGTGCCAGCAGCATGGGGGCGGTAGCTTTCTTT.

The chain links TRBV5-6 to TRBJ2-3, with D possibly TRBD2 on 7 matching bases. This CDR3 spans 17 amino acids. CDR1 SGHDT and CDR2 YYEEEE come from the germline V gene. Between the trimmed V and J ends, which lost 4 bases and 6 bases, there was a span of 24 bases. The CDR3 DNA is TGTGCCAGCAGCCCTCTGCAAGGGGGGGGGTCCCCCGATACGCAGTATTTT. Translated, it gives CASSPLQGGGSPDTQYF.

The chain employs TRBV7-9 and TRBJ2-5; TRBD2 aligns across 11 bases. The CDR3 sequence is 15 residues long. The V and J ends lost 1 base and 4 bases, in that order; junction bases with no gene match: 2. The germline CDR1 and CDR2 sequences are SEHNR and FQNEAQ (reference sequence). The CDR3 DNA follows: TGTGCCAGCAGCTTAGTAGCGGGGGGGCGAGAGACCCAGTACTTC. Its protein product is CASSLVAGGRETQYF.

A few counts support this clonotype. The chain couples TRBV7-2 to TRBJ2-1; a weak D match, TRBD2 (5 bases). Germline V gene lookup returns CDR1 SGHTA and CDR2 FQGNSA. There are 15 residues in the CDR3. V shed 8 bases and J shed 5 bases, with 19 bases lying between them. CDR3: CASVRLNGVNNEQFF. The DNA for the CDR3 is TGTGCCAGCGTTCGTCTCAACGGGGTCAACAATGAGCAGTTCTTC.

J is TRBJ1-1 and V is TRBV6-2 or TRBV6-3; weak D call: TRBD1 (5 bases). CDR3 size: 12 residues. The V and J ends lost 6 bases and 3 bases respectively, with 8 bases between them. Germline V gene data show CDR1 as MNHEY and CDR2 as SVGEGT. For the CDR3, the DNA is TGTGCCAGCAGCTACAGGTACACTGAAGCTTTCTTT. Translated, it gives CASSYRYTEAFF.

This clonotype was detected a few times. The V and J genes are TRBV12-5 and TRBJ2-1; TRBD1 matches 7 bases. Germline CDR1 is LGHNT and CDR2 is FRNRAP. Trimming cost V 6 bases and J 9 bases; bases outside gene matches: 11. CDR3 length: 14 residues. The CDR3 DNA follows: TGTGCTAGTGGCCCAGGCGACAGGGCGGTTGAGCAGTTCTTC. Protein: CASGPGDRAVEQFF.

This clonotype appeared a few times. The chain uses TRBV7-3 and TRBJ2-3; D gene ambiguous. Germline CDR1 SGHTA, CDR2 FQGTGA. This CDR3 has 15 residues. Trimming pared 2 bases from V and 0 bases from J, leaving 9 bases between. In nucleotides, the CDR3 is TGTGCCAGCAGCTTATACCCCTCTAGCACAGATACGCAGTATTTT. Protein: CASSLYPSSTDTQYF.

There are many counts of this clonotype. The chain employs TRBV18 and TRBJ2-7; 7 nucleotides line up with TRBD1. The J segment lost 3 bases and the V segment lost 5 bases, leaving 7 bases of the junction unmatched. The CDR3 is 14 residues long. From germline, CDR1 is KGHSH and CDR2 LQKENI. The chain's CDR3 is CASSGDRELYEQYF. CDR3 nucleotides: TGTGCCAGCTCAGGCGACAGGGAGCTCTACGAGCAGTACTTC.